This is a list of T cell receptor beta chains from one sample in a study of shared clonotypes between healthy human individuals. Using immunoSEQ multiplex PCR, the repertoire was profiled, and TCRdb retains in-frame clones only, with some absent. The sample lists about half a million clones; 70% to 85% were seen once. The specimen was PBMCs. The receptors were gathered from a woman aged 40 to 50 in good health. Some clones in this sample may be carry-over from other donors' samples. The CDR3 runs from the conserved cysteine through the conserved F or W. Fields, in order: J gene, V gene, CDR3 protein.

TRBJ2-2 TRBV5-6 CASSSLRDIFFTGELFF
TRBJ2-5 TRBV19 CASSTPGGRGETQYF
TRBJ2-7 TRBV9 CASSGGQTFYEQYF
TRBJ2-7 TRBV5-1 CANARTPDTLGLAYSYEQYF
TRBJ2-1 TRBV5-1 CASSPQGTSGGYNEQFF
TRBJ2-7 TRBV10-3 CAISDQGSTYEQYF
TRBJ1-1 TRBV4-1 CASSQDPQPNTEAFF
TRBJ1-1 TRBV7-3 CASSSGTGVAFF
TRBJ2-1 TRBV28 CASGGSYNEQFF
TRBJ2-3 TRBV4-1 CASSLQNSDTQYF
TRBJ2-1 TRBV9 CASSTSSGVYNEQFF
TRBJ2-7 TRBV6-1 CASSAGTGGFYEQYF
TRBJ2-2 TRBV4-2 CASSQGGLHTGELFF
TRBJ2-2 TRBV18 CASSPRDRAHTGELFF
TRBJ1-4 TRBV28 CASSIRANEKLFF
TRBJ1-3 TRBV5-3 CARSLVRGTIYF
TRBJ1-2 TRBV7-9 CASSWEGGGSSNYGYTF
TRBJ2-2 TRBV2 CASTALGTGELFF
TRBJ2-6 TRBV21-1 CASSSQGQGSSGANVLTF
TRBJ1-1 TRBV5-1 CASSPLSITRTNTEASF
TRBJ2-1 TRBV5-1 CASSLELWGRPLADEQFF
TRBJ2-7 TRBV4-2 CASSQEFSGQGKYEQYF
TRBJ2-1 TRBV5-1 CASSIDPSSYNEQFF
TRBJ2-1 TRBV7-8 CASSYWAEQFF
TRBJ1-5 TRBV7-8 CASSLETGWGQPQHF
TRBJ2-5 TRBV18 CASSPRQDGKTQYF
TRBJ2-5 TRBV4-3 CASSQDRGGKTQYF
TRBJ2-6 TRBV4-3 CASSQDLPRPASGANVLTF
TRBJ1-2 TRBV7-9 CASSPTGVAYGYTF
TRBJ2-5 TRBV19 CASSPGTGFQETQYF
TRBJ1-2 TRBV14 CASESSAHSGYTF
TRBJ1-2 TRBV7-2 CASSLRGTGSNYGYTF
TRBJ2-1 TRBV5-4 CASKPGAGGTGNEQFF
NA TRBV5-4 CASSLFGSPHEQYF
TRBJ1-6 TRBV7-9 CASSSPGGNSPLHF
TRBJ1-4 TRBV6-5 CASSYRGLNEKLFF
TRBJ2-2 TRBV7-3 CASSLDLNTGELFF
TRBJ2-7 TRBV5-4 CASSLGEPSRPYEQYF
TRBJ1-2 TRBV11-2 CASSLDRNYGYTF
TRBJ2-1 TRBV7-9 CASSSPGGLAGVSEQFF
TRBJ2-5 TRBV5-5 CASSLLAEWETQYF
TRBJ2-3 TRBV30 CAWSRTRVGTDTQYF
NA TRBV30 CAWSQDRYEQYF
TRBJ2-3 TRBV7-3 CASSFGLASTLDTQYF
TRBJ2-1 TRBV11-1 CASRFTGGYNEQFF